A selection of T cell receptor beta chains follows, all from one sample in a study of regulatory T cells. Profiled with immunoSEQ multiplex PCR; TCRdb holds only in-frame clones, not every one. There are under 7,000 clones in the sample; 85% to 90% occur only once, and 1.9% lies in the top ten. The sequencing sample was made of CD4+ Tregs sorted from blood. These receptors originate from a person between 18 and 30 years old with CD3G deficiency. CDR3s include the opening cysteine and the closing phenylalanine or tryptophan. A D gene is named only where the DNA matches it firmly. Clone size is not always given. Where it is, it says once, few, many or a class for expanded clones.

V	J	D	size	CDR3	DNA
TRBV11-2	TRBJ2-2	.	.	CASSFGVLNTGELFF	TGTGCCAGCAGTTTTGGGGTCCTGAACACCGGGGAGCTGTTTTTT
TRBV21-1	TRBJ1-2	.	.	CASSTTAVQGGGYTF	TGTGCCAGCAGCACTACGGCGGTACAGGGGGGTGGCTACACCTTC
TRBV27	TRBJ1-6	.	.	CASSLSGDNSPLHF	TGTGCCAGCAGTCTCTCAGGGGATAATTCACCCCTCCACTTT
TRBV5-1	TRBJ2-2	TRBD1	.	CASSTGGGSGELFF	TGCGCCAGCAGTACAGGGGGCGGATCCGGGGAGCTGTTTTTT
TRBV11-2	TRBJ1-2	.	.	CASSRGQRTGYTF	TGTGCCAGCAGCCGCGGACAGCGTACCGGCTACACCTTC
TRBV28	TRBJ2-3	.	.	CASSLSGYTQYF	TGTGCCAGCAGTTTAAGCGGATATACGCAGTATTTT
TRBV28	TRBJ1-1	TRBD1	.	CASSQLTRGRTEAFF	TGTGCCAGCAGTCAACTCACCAGGGGGCGAACTGAAGCTTTCTTT
TRBV5-1	TRBJ1-5	.	.	CASSRITGLQPQHF	TGCGCCAGCAGCCGAATAACTGGGTTACAGCCCCAGCATTTT
TRBV6-1	TRBJ2-7	TRBD1	.	CASRAGTGAREQYF	TGTGCCAGCAGGGCCGGGACAGGGGCCCGCGAGCAGTACTTC
TRBV6-1	TRBJ1-2	.	once	CASTPGGVNRYTF	TGTGCCAGCACGCCGGGGGGGGTTAATCGCTACACCTTC
TRBV30	TRBJ2-7	.	few	CAWSVGGAAYEQYF	TGTGCCTGGAGTGTAGGCGGGGCAGCCTACGAGCAGTACTTC
TRBV5-1	TRBJ1-1	.	.	CASSLSWGPRAEAFF	TGCGCCAGCAGCTTGAGTTGGGGACCTCGCGCTGAAGCTTTCTTT
TRBV5-1	TRBJ2-3	TRBD2	.	CASSLGLAGGQDTQYF	TGCGCCAGCAGCCTAGGACTAGCGGGAGGACAAGATACGCAGTATTTT
TRBV11-2	TRBJ1-1	.	.	CASSQHLDTEAFF	TGTGCCAGCAGTCAACACCTCGACACTGAAGCTTTCTTT
TRBV28	TRBJ2-3	.	.	CASSLGGNTDTQYF	TGTGCCAGCAGTTTGGGCGGGAACACAGATACGCAGTATTTT
TRBV27	TRBJ2-3	.	.	CASSLKGGGRGDTQYF	TGTGCCAGCAGTTTAAAGGGCGGGGGCAGAGGAGATACGCAGTATTTT
TRBV19	TRBJ1-2	.	.	CASSLGGFDGYTF	TGTGCCAGTAGTCTCGGGGGCTTTGATGGCTACACCTTC
TRBV30	TRBJ2-3	TRBD2	.	CAWSAKFGTRTGDTQYF	TGTGCCTGGAGTGCCAAATTCGGGACTAGGACTGGCGATACGCAGTATTTT
TRBV6-6	TRBJ2-7	TRBD1	once	CASSYRGPRGEQYF	TGTGCCAGCTCATACAGGGGACCCCGGGGCGAGCAGTACTTC
TRBV7-9	TRBJ2-1	.	.	CASSLPFGWAEQFF	TGTGCCAGCAGCTTACCCTTTGGATGGGCAGAGCAGTTCTTC
TRBV11-2	TRBJ2-5	TRBD2	.	CASSHGGQETQYF	TGTGCCAGCAGCCACGGGGGGCAAGAGACCCAGTACTTC
TRBV6-6	TRBJ2-2	.	.	CASSPGTGELFF	TGTGCCAGCAGCCCAGGCACCGGGGAGCTGTTTTTT
TRBV28	TRBJ1-1	.	.	CASSLKWAGLNTEAFF	TGTGCCAGCAGTTTAAAGTGGGCAGGCCTGAACACTGAAGCTTTCTTT
TRBV5-1	TRBJ2-3	.	.	CASSDSGPRGDTQYF	TGCGCCAGCAGCGACTCGGGACCGCGAGGCGATACGCAGTATTTT
TRBV6-1	TRBJ2-4	.	.	CASSRVRATKNIQYF	TGTGCCAGCAGCCGGGTTCGAGCCACCAAAAACATTCAGTACTTC
TRBV6-1	TRBJ2-1	.	.	CASTPERLYNEQFF	TGTGCCAGCACCCCCGAGAGATTATACAATGAGCAGTTCTTC
TRBV5-1	TRBJ2-1	.	.	CASSPASGVDEQFF	TGCGCCAGCAGCCCTGCGTCTGGTGTCGATGAGCAGTTCTTC
TRBV4-2	TRBJ1-2	TRBD1	.	CASSQPTTGDVYGYTF	TGTGCCAGCAGCCAGCCTACCACAGGGGATGTCTATGGCTACACCTTC
TRBV5-1	TRBJ1-2	.	.	CASSPAGNYGYTF	TGCGCCAGCAGCCCGGCGGGTAACTATGGCTACACCTTC
TRBV12-5	TRBJ2-1	.	.	CASGFRSLEGNNEQFF	TGTGCTAGTGGTTTTAGATCCCTGGAAGGTAACAATGAGCAGTTCTTC
TRBV7-9	TRBJ1-1	TRBD1	.	CASSKGQGGTEAFF	TGTGCCAGCAGCAAGGGACAGGGTGGAACTGAAGCTTTCTTT
TRBV6-6	TRBJ1-2	.	.	CASSPHRGGGYTF	TGTGCCAGCAGCCCTCATCGGGGGGGTGGCTACACCTTC
TRBV7-9	TRBJ2-7	.	.	CASSSTAGGEQYF	TGTGCCAGCAGCTCGACGGCAGGAGGCGAGCAGTACTTC
TRBV5-1	TRBJ2-3	.	.	CASSLLGADTQYF	TGCGCCAGCAGCTTGTTGGGAGCAGATACGCAGTATTTT
TRBV28	TRBJ2-3	TRBD2	.	CASSWGLAGMGDTQYF	TGTGCCAGCAGTTGGGGACTAGCGGGAATGGGAGATACGCAGTATTTT
TRBV5-1	TRBJ2-5	.	once	CASSLGVGPGLETQYF	TGCGCCAGCAGCTTGGGAGTGGGGCCGGGGCTGGAGACCCAGTACTTC
TRBV28	TRBJ2-3	.	once	CASSLGGRSDTQYF	TGTGCCAGCAGTTTAGGGGGCAGGTCAGATACGCAGTATTTT
TRBV20-1	TRBJ1-2	.	once	CSALLNYGYTF	TGCAGTGCTCTTCTTAACTATGGCTACACCTTC
TRBV6-6	TRBJ1-2	TRBD1	.	CASSPDRGRGYTF	TGTGCCAGCAGCCCCGACAGGGGAAGAGGCTACACCTTC
TRBV6-6	TRBJ1-1	.	.	CASRPPPGRAFF	TGTGCCAGCAGGCCCCCGCCGGGGAGGGCTTTCTTT
TRBV23-1	TRBJ2-5	TRBD1	once	CASSQSTGTGGPRQETQYF	TGCGCCAGCAGTCAATCAACCGGGACAGGGGGCCCCCGCCAAGAGACCCAGTACTTC
TRBV19	TRBJ1-2	TRBD1	.	CASRPGQDDGYTF	TGTGCCAGTAGGCCCGGACAGGATGATGGCTACACCTTC